The 24 T cell receptor beta chains below all came from one sample that was sequenced in a study of T cell responses to AZD1222 COVID-19 vaccine. The data were produced by immunoSEQ multiplex PCR, yet TCRdb's version contains in-frame clones alone and is incomplete. The repertoire has roughly 91,000 clones, 90% of them found once; the top ten carry 2.5% to 3.5%. Here the sequenced sample was peripheral blood, taken on day 0 of AZD1222 vaccination. All receptors come from an adult in good health.

The chain couples TRBV2 to TRBJ2-7; possibly TRBD1 for D (5 bases). The CDR3 extends over 14 amino acids. V lost 5 bases and J lost 7, with 18 bases in between. Germline V gene lookup returns CDR1 SNHLY and CDR2 FYNNEI. CDR3 nucleotides: TGTGCCAGCAGTTTCCTTCAGGGCCAACGTGAGCAGTACTTC. It is translated as CASSFLQGQREQYF.

This clone occurred once. This chain connects TRBV5-4 to TRBJ2-6; possibly TRBD1 for D (6 bases). Germline V gives CDR1 SGHNT, CDR2 YYREEE (reference sequence). There are 16 residues in the CDR3. The V end lost 7 bases, the J end lost 2 bases, and 16 bases lay between the germline ends. The CDR3 reads CASQSTGITGANVLTF. Here the CDR3 DNA reads TGTGCCAGCCAGAGTACAGGGATCACTGGGGCCAACGTCCTGACTTTC.

The J gene is TRBJ2-7, the V gene TRBV28; the D gene is possibly TRBD2 (5 bases). Germline assignment: CDR1 MDHEN and CDR2 SYDVKM. The CDR3 is made up of 19 amino acids. V lost 1 base, J lost 0 bases, and 22 bases lay in between. For the CDR3, the DNA is TGTGCCAGCAGTTTATTCGGGGTTGGATCCGGGCAGGTCTCCTACGAGCAGTACTTC. It is translated as CASSLFGVGSGQVSYEQYF.

This clone was observed a single time. This sequence joins TRBV12-3 or TRBV12-4 and TRBJ2-7, with D unresolved. Trimming shortened V by 5 bases and J by 3 bases, and 5 bases separated the two germline ends. This CDR3 comprises 11 residues. Written as DNA, the CDR3 is TGTGCCAGCAGTCAAAACTACGAGCAGTACTTC. Residues: CASSQNYEQYF.

The genes are TRBV5-1 and TRBJ1-1, with D possibly being TRBD1 (5 bases). The CDR3 covers 14 residues. V lost 3 bases and J 0 bases, leaving 9 bases between the germline ends. CDR1 SGHRS and CDR2 YFSETQ come from the germline V gene. CDR3 coding DNA: TGCGCCAGCAGCTCTGGACACCTGAACACTGAAGCTTTCTTT. Its translation: CASSSGHLNTEAFF.

The chain joins TRBV9 to TRBJ1-2; a weak D match, TRBD1 (6 bases). The V end lost 3 bases, the J end lost 4 bases, and 7 bases lay between the germline ends. Germline V gives CDR1 SGDLS, CDR2 YYNGEE. The CDR3 contains 12 residues. The CDR3 bases are TGTGCCAGCAGCGAGGGGGTCTATGGCTACACCTTC. Encoded protein: CASSEGVYGYTF.

This clone was counted a single time. The chain has TRBV5-1 and TRBJ1-6, with D unresolved. V lost 4 bases and J 0 bases, leaving 8 bases between the germline ends. Germline CDR1 and CDR2: SGHRS and YFSETQ. This CDR3 is 15 amino acids long. CDR3 nucleotides: TGCGCCAGCAGCGTCACGAGCTCCTATAATTCACCCCTCCACTTT. Its translation: CASSVTSSYNSPLHF.

The J gene is TRBJ1-2, the V gene TRBV5-4, with D perhaps TRBD1 (6 bases). V was clipped by 0 bases and J by 3 bases, with 12 bases between them. The length of the CDR3 is 15 residues. Germline V CDR1 and CDR2: SGHNT, YYREEE (reference sequence). The CDR3 DNA follows: TGTGCCAGCAGCTTGGCTGGGGGGGCAGACTATGGCTACACCTTC. As protein: CASSLAGGADYGYTF.

In this sample, this clone turned up once. The chain uses TRBV27 and TRBJ1-2; the D is unclear. Trimming took off 5 bases at V and 2 bases at J, with 18 bases between the two ends. The CDR3 runs 16 residues. The germline V gene encodes CDR1 MNHEY and CDR2 SMNVEV (reference sequence). This CDR3 reads CASSAVQNITNYGYTF. The CDR3 DNA reads TGTGCCAGCAGTGCAGTCCAGAACATTACCAACTATGGCTACACCTTC.

The J gene is TRBJ2-6, the V gene TRBV7-6, with 9 bases matching TRBD1. The J segment lost 2 bases and the V segment lost 5 bases, leaving 7 bases of the junction unmatched. The CDR3 has 17 residues. Germline V lookup: CDR1 SGHVS, CDR2 FNYEAQ. The CDR3 nucleotides read TGTGCCAGCAGCCTCCGGGACAGGGCCCCTGGGGCCAACGTCCTGACTTTC. Protein product: CASSLRDRAPGANVLTF. Looking up the rest from reference TRBV7-6 and TRBJ2-6 gives the full variable domain: GAGVSQSPRYKVTKRGQDVALRCDPISGHVSLYWYRQALGQGPEFLTYFNYEAQQDKSGLPNDRFSAERPEGSISTLTIQRTEQRDSAMYRCASSLRDRAPGANVLTFGAGSRLTVL.

V usage is TRBV4-2 and J usage is TRBJ1-5; 8 bases are shared with TRBD1. The CDR3 is made up of 17 amino acids. The V gene end was trimmed by 0 bases and the J gene end by 3 bases; junction bases not matched to a gene: 7. CDR1 is LGHNA, CDR2 YNFKEQ, per germline. CDR3 sequence reads: CASSQDEGQGFNQPQHF. CDR3 nucleotides: TGTGCCAGCAGCCAAGATGAAGGACAGGGCTTCAATCAGCCCCAGCATTTT.

This clone was seen only once. The V and J genes are TRBV27 and TRBJ2-3; TRBD2 agrees at 12 bases. The CDR3 is made up of 16 amino acids. J was trimmed by 2 bases and V by 6 bases; bases with no gene match: 6. Germline lookup yields CDR1 MNHEY and CDR2 SMNVEV (reference sequence). The CDR3 DNA follows: TGTGCCAGCAGCCGTACTAGCGGGGGGTACACAGATACGCAGTATTTT. Translated: CASSRTSGGYTDTQYF.

The gene calls are TRBV15 and TRBJ2-1; 7 nucleotides agree with TRBD2. Germline assignment: CDR1 LNHNV and CDR2 YYDKDF (reference sequence). This CDR3 region has 19 residues. Germline trimming cut 5 bases from V and 0 bases from J; bases unmatched to any gene: 16. This chain's CDR3 is CATSPGLADFKSSYNEQFF. As DNA, the CDR3 is TGTGCCACCAGCCCGGGGCTAGCGGACTTTAAGAGCTCCTACAATGAGCAGTTCTTC.

By share of the sample, this clone is medium-sized. The chain couples TRBV7-9 to TRBJ2-5, with D perhaps TRBD1 (6 bases). Germline CDR1 and CDR2: SEHNR and FQNEAQ (reference sequence). Trimming cost V 5 bases and J 7 bases, with 17 bases left between them. This CDR3 is 14 amino acids long. The CDR3 region has the DNA TGTGCCAGCAGCCAAGTGACAGGAGATGGGACCCAGTACTTC. Amino acid sequence: CASSQVTGDGTQYF.

The chain carries TRBV18 and TRBJ1-6; D possibly corresponds to TRBD1 (6 bases). The CDR3 has 15 amino acids. Germline V gives CDR1 KGHSH, CDR2 LQKENI. V lost 3 bases and J lost 5, with 11 bases in between. CDR3 amino acids: CASSPLTGNNSPLHF. Here the CDR3 DNA reads TGTGCCAGCTCACCCCTAACAGGGAATAATTCACCCCTCCACTTT. The whole variable domain, remainder taken from reference TRBV18 and TRBJ1-6, is NAGVMQNPRHLVRRRGQEARLRCSPMKGHSHVYWYRQLPEEGLKFMVYLQKENIIDESGMPKERFSAEFPKEGPSILRIQQVVRGDSAAYFCASSPLTGNNSPLHFGNGTRLTVT.

The rearrangement links TRBV19 to TRBJ2-7; D not resolved. The CDR3 is 13 residues long. V was clipped by 3 bases and J by 0 bases, with 6 bases between them. The germline gives CDR1 LNHDA, CDR2 SQIVND (reference sequence). CDR3 DNA: TGTGCCAGTAGTATGGTCCCCTCCTACGAGCAGTACTTC. Encoded protein: CASSMVPSYEQYF. The variable domain in full, completed from reference TRBV19 and TRBJ2-7, reads DGGITQSPKYLFRKEGQNVTLSCEQNLNHDAMYWYRQDPGQGLRLIYYSQIVNDFQKGDIAEGYSVSREKKESFPLTVTSAQKNPTAFYLCASSMVPSYEQYFGPGTRLTVT.

The rearrangement links TRBV7-2 to TRBJ1-4; 7 bases agree with TRBD1. The CDR3 totals 15 residues. The germline gives CDR1 SGHTA, CDR2 FQGNSA. V trimming: 3 bases; J trimming: 0 bases; junction bases outside the gene matches: 1. The DNA for the CDR3 is TGTGCCAGCAGCTTTGGGACAGCAACTAATGAAAAACTGTTTTTT. It yields the protein CASSFGTATNEKLFF. The full variable domain, with the rest looked up from reference TRBV7-2 and TRBJ1-4, is GAGVSQSPSNKVTEKGKDVELRCDPISGHTALYWYRQSLGQGLEFLIYFQGNSAPDKSGLPSDRFSAERTGGSVSTLTIQRTQQEDSAVYLCASSFGTATNEKLFFGSGTQLSVL.

This clone occurred a few times. This chain joins TRBV12-3 or TRBV12-4 and TRBJ1-6; the D is unclear. The CDR3 is made up of 9 amino acids. Between the trimmed V and J ends, which lost 9 bases and 10 bases, there was a span of 4 bases. Written as DNA, the CDR3 is TGTGCCAGGCCGTCACCCCTCCACTTT. This gives the protein CARPSPLHF.

The gene calls are TRBV11-2 and TRBJ2-1; D remains ambiguous. The CDR3 extends over 13 amino acids. Germline V gives CDR1 SGHAT, CDR2 FQNNGV. The V end lost 0 bases, the J end lost 9 bases, and 9 bases lay between the germline ends. CDR3 DNA: TGTGCCAGCAGCTTAGATAGGGCCCGTGAGCAGTTCTTC. It encodes CASSLDRAREQFF.

The rearrangement joins TRBV3-1 (or the pseudogene TRBV3-2) to TRBJ2-1, with 7 bases that match TRBD2. The CDR3 is 15 residues long. Germline trimming cut 4 bases from V and 0 bases from J; bases unmatched to any gene: 3. CDR1 LGHDT and CDR2 YNNKEL come from the germline V gene (reference sequence). CDR3 nucleotide sequence: TGTGCCAGCAGCCCTAGCGGTGCCTCCTACAATGAGCAGTTCTTC. Protein sequence: CASSPSGASYNEQFF.

This rearrangement joins TRBV15 to TRBJ1-2; D may be TRBD1 (5 bases). The CDR3 sequence is 14 residues long. Per the germline V gene, CDR1 is LNHNV and CDR2 is YYDKDF (reference sequence). V was cut by 0 bases and J by 5 bases, with 10 bases left in between. The CDR3 reads CATSRDPEGYGYTF. In DNA, the CDR3 is TGTGCCACCAGCAGAGATCCGGAGGGGTATGGCTACACCTTC.

This clone was observed a single time. This sequence joins TRBV11-2 and TRBJ2-5; D gene ambiguous. The CDR3 is 18 amino acids. V lost 5 bases and J lost 7, with 29 bases in between. Germline assignment: CDR1 SGHAT and CDR2 FQNNGV. The CDR3 nucleotides are TGTGCCAGCAGCCCGAGACCCCCCGCGGACGCCGGAGATGGGACCCAGTACTTC. Protein: CASSPRPPADAGDGTQYF.

This clone was seen a single time. The V and J genes are TRBV19 and TRBJ2-7; D unresolved. Trimming shortened V by 4 bases and J by 2 bases, and 9 bases separated the two germline ends. CDR3 size: 13 residues. Germline V CDR1 and CDR2: LNHDA, SQIVND (reference sequence). CDR3 coding DNA: TGTGCCAGTAGTACCTCAGGCACCTACGAGCAGTACTTC. It codes for CASSTSGTYEQYF.

The chain joins TRBV2 to TRBJ1-2; D call uncertain. CDR3 length: 16 amino acids. Between the trimmed V and J ends, which lost 5 bases and 4 bases, there was a span of 20 bases. CDR1 SNHLY and CDR2 FYNNEI come from the germline V gene. CDR3 sequence (DNA): TGTGCCAGCAGTCAAACTTCTCTCCGACGGATCTATGGCTACACCTTC. Amino acid sequence: CASSQTSLRRIYGYTF.